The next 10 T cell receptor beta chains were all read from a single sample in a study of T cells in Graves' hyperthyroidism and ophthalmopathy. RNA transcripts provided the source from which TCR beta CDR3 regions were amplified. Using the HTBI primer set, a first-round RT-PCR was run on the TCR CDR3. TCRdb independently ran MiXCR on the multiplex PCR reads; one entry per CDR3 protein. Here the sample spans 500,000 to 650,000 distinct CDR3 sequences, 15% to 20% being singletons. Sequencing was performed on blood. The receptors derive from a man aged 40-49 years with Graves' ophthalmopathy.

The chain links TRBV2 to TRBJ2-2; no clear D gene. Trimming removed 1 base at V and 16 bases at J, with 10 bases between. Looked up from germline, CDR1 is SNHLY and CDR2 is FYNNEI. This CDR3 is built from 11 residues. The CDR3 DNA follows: TGTGCCAGCAGTGAAGAGTCTTCTAGGTTTTTT. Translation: CASSEESSRFF.

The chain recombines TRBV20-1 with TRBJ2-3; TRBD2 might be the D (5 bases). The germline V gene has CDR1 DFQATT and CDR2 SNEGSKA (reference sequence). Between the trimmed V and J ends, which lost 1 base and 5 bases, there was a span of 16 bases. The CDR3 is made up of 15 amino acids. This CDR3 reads CSARAVGVGGDTQYF. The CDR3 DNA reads TGCAGTGCTAGAGCGGTGGGAGTAGGCGGAGATACGCAGTATTTT.

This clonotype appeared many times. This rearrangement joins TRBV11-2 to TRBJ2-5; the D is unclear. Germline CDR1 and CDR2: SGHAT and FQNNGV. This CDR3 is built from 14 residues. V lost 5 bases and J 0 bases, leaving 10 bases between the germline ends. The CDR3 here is CASSSHPNQETQYF. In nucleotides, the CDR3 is TGTGCCAGCAGCAGCCACCCTAACCAAGAGACCCAGTACTTC.

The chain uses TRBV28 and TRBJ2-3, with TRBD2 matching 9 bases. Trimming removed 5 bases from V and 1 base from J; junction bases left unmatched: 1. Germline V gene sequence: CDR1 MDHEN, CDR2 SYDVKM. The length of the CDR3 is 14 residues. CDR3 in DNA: TGTGCCAGCAGTGGCGGGAGGGGCACAGATACGCAGTATTTT. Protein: CASSGGRGTDTQYF.

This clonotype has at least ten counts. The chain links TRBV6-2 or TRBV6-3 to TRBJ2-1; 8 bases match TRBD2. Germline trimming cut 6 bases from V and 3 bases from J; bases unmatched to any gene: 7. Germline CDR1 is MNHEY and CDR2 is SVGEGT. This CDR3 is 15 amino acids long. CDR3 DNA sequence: TGTGCCAGCAGCCGAGCGGGAGTCGGCTACAATGAGCAGTTCTTC. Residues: CASSRAGVGYNEQFF.

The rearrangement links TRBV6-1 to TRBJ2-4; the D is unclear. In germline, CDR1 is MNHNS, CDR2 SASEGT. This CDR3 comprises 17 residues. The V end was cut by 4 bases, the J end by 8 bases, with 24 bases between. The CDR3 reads CASSGLKGSWVLDIQYF. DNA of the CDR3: TGTGCCAGCAGTGGCCTGAAGGGTTCCTGGGTTCTGGACATTCAGTACTTC.

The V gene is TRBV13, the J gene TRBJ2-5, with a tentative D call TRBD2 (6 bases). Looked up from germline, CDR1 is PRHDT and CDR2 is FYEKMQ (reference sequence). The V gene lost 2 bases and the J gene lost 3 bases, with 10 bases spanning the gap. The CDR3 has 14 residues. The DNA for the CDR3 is TGTGCCAGCAGCTTACGGGGGAGCGAAGAGACCCAGTACTTC. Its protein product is CASSLRGSEETQYF.

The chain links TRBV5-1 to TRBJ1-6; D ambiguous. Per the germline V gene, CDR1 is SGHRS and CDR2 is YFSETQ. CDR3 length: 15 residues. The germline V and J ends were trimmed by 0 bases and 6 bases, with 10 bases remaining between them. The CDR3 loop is CASSLAGHSNSPLHF. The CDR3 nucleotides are TGCGCCAGCAGCTTGGCCGGCCATTCTAATTCACCCCTCCACTTT.

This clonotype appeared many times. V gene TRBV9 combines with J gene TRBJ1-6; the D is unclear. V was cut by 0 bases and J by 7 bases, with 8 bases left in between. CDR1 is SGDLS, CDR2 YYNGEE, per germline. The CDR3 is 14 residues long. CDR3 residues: CASSVGGENSPLHF. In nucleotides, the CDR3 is TGTGCCAGCAGCGTAGGGGGAGAAAATTCACCCCTCCACTTT.

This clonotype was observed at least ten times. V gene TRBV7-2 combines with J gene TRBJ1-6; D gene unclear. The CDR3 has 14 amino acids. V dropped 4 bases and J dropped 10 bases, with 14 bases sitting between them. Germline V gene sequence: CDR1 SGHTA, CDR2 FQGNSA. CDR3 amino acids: CASSSPIGGSPLHF. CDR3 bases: TGTGCCAGCAGCTCCCCCATAGGAGGCTCACCCCTCCACTTT.